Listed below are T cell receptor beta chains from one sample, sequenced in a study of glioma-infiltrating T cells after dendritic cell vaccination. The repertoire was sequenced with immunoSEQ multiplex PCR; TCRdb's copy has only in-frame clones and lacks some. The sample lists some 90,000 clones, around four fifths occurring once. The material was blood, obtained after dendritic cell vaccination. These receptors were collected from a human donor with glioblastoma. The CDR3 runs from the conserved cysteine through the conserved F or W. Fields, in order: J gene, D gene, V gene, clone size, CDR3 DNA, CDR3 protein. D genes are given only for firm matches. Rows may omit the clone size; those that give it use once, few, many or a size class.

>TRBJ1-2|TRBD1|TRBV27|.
TGTGCCAGCGGGGACAGGGTGCGGGTGGCTTGGGGCTACACCTTC
CASGDRVRVAWGYTF
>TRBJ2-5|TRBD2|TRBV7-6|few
TGTGCCAGCAGCTTAGGGTTAGCGGGGGGTCCTTGGGAGACCCAGTACTTC
CASSLGLAGGPWETQYF
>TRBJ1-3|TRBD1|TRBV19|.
TGTGCCAGTAGTCCGACAGGGGCTGGAAACACCATATATTTT
CASSPTGAGNTIYF
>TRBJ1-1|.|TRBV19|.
TGTGCCAGTAGTATACAGGGATTCAACACTGAAGCTTTCTTT
CASSIQGFNTEAFF
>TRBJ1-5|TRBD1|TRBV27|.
TGTGCCAGCAGCAGACGGGGACAGGGGACGGTTCAGCCCCAGCATTTT
CASSRRGQGTVQPQHF
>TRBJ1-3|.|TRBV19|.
TGTGCCAGTATGATTAGGACAGCAAGAAACACCATATATTTT
CASMIRTARNTIYF
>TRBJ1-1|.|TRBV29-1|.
TGCAGCGCATCCAAAAAGTTAACTGACACTGAAGCTTTCTTT
CSASKKLTDTEAFF
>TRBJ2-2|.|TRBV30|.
TGTGCCTGGATCAGGGTGTGGAACACCGGGGAGCTGTTTTTT
CAWIRVWNTGELFF
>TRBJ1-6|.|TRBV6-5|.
TGTGCCAGCGGGGGGGACTCCTATAATTCACCCCTCCACTTT
CASGGDSYNSPLHF
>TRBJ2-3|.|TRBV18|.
TGTGCCAGCTCCCAGTCGTTGGGAGTAACGACAGATACGCAGTATTTT
CASSQSLGVTTDTQYF
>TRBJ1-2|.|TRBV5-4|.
TGTGCCAGCAGCTCCCCAGACATGTATGGCTACACCTTC
CASSSPDMYGYTF
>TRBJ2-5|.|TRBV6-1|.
TGTGCCAGCACACCGGGAGAGACCCAGTACTTC
CASTPGETQYF
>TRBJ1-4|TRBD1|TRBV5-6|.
TGTGCCAGCAGCAGGGACAGCTTAAACGAAAAACTGTTTTTT
CASSRDSLNEKLFF
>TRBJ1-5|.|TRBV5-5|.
TGTGCCAGCAGCTTGTCAGGAGGGGCTAGCAATCAGCCCCAGCATTTT
CASSLSGGASNQPQHF
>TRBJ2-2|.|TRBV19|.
TGTGCCAGTAGTTCGAATAACAGGGTTCCCGGGGAGCTGTTTTTT
CASSSNNRVPGELFF
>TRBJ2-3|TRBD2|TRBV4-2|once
TGTGCCAGCAGCCCGCGTCATGGACTAGCGGTATCTAGCACAGATACGCAGTATTTT
CASSPRHGLAVSSTDTQYF
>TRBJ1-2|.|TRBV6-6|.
TGTGCCAGCAGGCGTATGGACAGTGACTATGGCTACACCTTC
CASRRMDSDYGYTF
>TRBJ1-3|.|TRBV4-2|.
TGTGCCAGCAGCCAAGCCCCCCGGACTGACTCTGGAAACACCATATATTTT
CASSQAPRTDSGNTIYF
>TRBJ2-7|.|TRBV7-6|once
TGTGCCAGCAGCTCGGACCCGACTAGTTTCGAGCAGTACTTC
CASSSDPTSFEQYF
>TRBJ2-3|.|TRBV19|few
TGTGCCAGTAGTGCCATAGCGGCTAGCACAGATACGCAGTATTTT
CASSAIAASTDTQYF